This T cell receptor beta chain was obtained from a study of follicular helper T cells after annual influenza vaccination. Study-wide results and limits: Change in circulating plasmablasts correlated with ICOS+CD38+ cTfh clonality change. Productive TCRB sequences came from only about 10-22% of cells. Each annual vaccination recalled recurring oligoclonal ICOS+CD38+ cTfh clonotypes.

Sample time point: 2015-2016 season, 7 days after influenza vaccination. Non-naive CD4+CXCR5+PD-1+ cTfh were sorted into ICOS+CD38+ and ICOS-CD38- fractions. The V end lost 3 bases, the J end lost 3 bases, and 25 bases lay between the germline ends. The germline V gene has CDR1 MDHEN and CDR2 SYDVKM. This CDR3 has 19 residues. Assay used: immunoSEQ multiplex PCR; TCRdb lists only in-frame clones, some missing. The top ten clones hold approximately 0.69% of a sample with 5,500 to 7,000 clones, approximately 91% of them seen once. For this clone: What it recognizes is unknown.

The clonotype comes from an adult who received the influenza vaccine. The sample consisted of CXCR5+ CD38- circulating T follicular helper cells from blood, taken 7 days after influenza vaccination. As to subset: circulating Tfh, non-naive CD4+CXCR5+PD-1+ (ICOS+CD38+ or ICOS-CD38-). The chain recombines TRBV28 with TRBJ2-3; D is tentatively TRBD1 or TRBD2 (6 bases each). CDR3 protein: CASSLGGGNSRRATDTQYF. The DNA of the CDR3 is TGTGCCAGCAGTTTGGGGGGCGGGAATTCAAGGAGGGCGACAGATACGCAGTATTTT.